This T cell receptor beta chain was found in a study of shared clonotypes between healthy human individuals. Execution of the assay was at deep level. Clones were read by immunoSEQ multiplex PCR, and TCRdb kept only the in-frame ones, dropping some. This repertoire shows roughly 2.1 million clones, about 93% found once; its top ten account for 1.5% to 2%. Study-wide results and limits: When compared with the clonotypes that were shared by all four sorted-subset donors, the non-shared clonotypes turned out to have lower generation probabilities.

Only CD45RO-negative cells positively selected for CCR7 counted as naive CD8 cells, so terminally differentiated effector memory CD45RA+ cells were excluded. Adults of Caucasian background living in Nashville, Tennessee made up all donors. CDR1 and CDR2 from the germline V gene are SGDLS and YYNGEE. Trimming removed 4 bases from V and 11 bases from J; junction bases left unmatched: 14. This CDR3 spans 14 amino acids. On this clone: Its antigen is not identified.

The sample taken for sequencing was naive CD8+ T cells from PBMCs. This TCR was sampled from a man between 18 and 29 years old in good health. Some clones in this sample may be carry-over from other donors' samples. The V call is TRBV9, the J call TRBJ1-1; 7 positions match TRBD1. CDR3 DNA sequence: TGTGCCAGCAGCCCCGACAGGGAGCTGGTAGGGGCTTTCTTT. Protein product: CASSPDRELVGAFF.